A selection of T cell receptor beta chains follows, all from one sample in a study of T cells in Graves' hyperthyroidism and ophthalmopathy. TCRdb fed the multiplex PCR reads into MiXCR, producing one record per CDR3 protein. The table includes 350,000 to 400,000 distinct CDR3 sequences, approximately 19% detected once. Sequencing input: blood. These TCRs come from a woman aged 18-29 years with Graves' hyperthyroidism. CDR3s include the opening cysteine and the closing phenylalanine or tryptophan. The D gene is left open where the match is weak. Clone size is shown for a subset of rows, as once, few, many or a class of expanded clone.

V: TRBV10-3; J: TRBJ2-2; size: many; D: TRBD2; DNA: TGTGCCATCAACGAGGAGCGGGGGACGAACACCGGGGAGCTGTTTTTT; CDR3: CAINEERGTNTGELFF
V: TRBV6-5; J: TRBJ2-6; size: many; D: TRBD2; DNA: TGTGCCCTGACAGCGGGGGTCTCTGGGGCCAACGTCCTGACTTTC; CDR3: CALTAGVSGANVLTF
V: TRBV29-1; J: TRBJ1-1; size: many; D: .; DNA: TGCAGCGTACTTCCGACATGGGACACTGAAGCTTTCTTT; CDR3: CSVLPTWDTEAFF
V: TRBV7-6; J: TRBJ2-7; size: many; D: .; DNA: TGTGCCAGCAGCTCCCCCGCGGGCGAGCAGTACTTC; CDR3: CASSSPAGEQYF
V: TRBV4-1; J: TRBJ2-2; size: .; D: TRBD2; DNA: TGCGCCAGCAGCCAAGTCGGGACTAGACCCGGGGAGCTGTTTTTT; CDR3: CASSQVGTRPGELFF
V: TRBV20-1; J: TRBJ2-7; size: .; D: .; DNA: TGCAGTGCTAGAGTGGGGAGTCGGATCTACGAGCAGTACTTC; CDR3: CSARVGSRIYEQYF
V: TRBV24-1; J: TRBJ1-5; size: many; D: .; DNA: TGTGCCACCAGTGATAGGGGCCCTAGCAATCAGCCCCAGCATTTT; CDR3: CATSDRGPSNQPQHF
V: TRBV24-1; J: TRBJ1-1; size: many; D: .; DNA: TGTGCCACCAGGTCTCCTGCAGGAGAAGCTTTCTTT; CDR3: CATRSPAGEAFF
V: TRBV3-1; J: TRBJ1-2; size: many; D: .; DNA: TGTGCCAGCAGCCGAGAGGGGGGCTATGGCTACACCTTC; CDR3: CASSREGGYGYTF
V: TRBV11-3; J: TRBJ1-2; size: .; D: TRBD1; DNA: TGTGCCAGCAGCCACGGACAGGGGGCTAACTATGGCTACACCTTC; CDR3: CASSHGQGANYGYTF
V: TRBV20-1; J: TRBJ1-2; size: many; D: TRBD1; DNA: TGCAGTGCTCCCGGACAGGGGGCGAATAAGGACTATGGCTACACCTTC; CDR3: CSAPGQGANKDYGYTF
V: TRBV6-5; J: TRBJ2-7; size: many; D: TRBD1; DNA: TGTGCCAGCAGTCGGACAGGGAGTTCTTACGAGCAGTACTTC; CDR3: CASSRTGSSYEQYF
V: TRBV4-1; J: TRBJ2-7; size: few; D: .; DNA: TGCGCCAGCAGCCAAGTGGGGGTTCCGGGCGAGCAGTACTTC; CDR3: CASSQVGVPGEQYF
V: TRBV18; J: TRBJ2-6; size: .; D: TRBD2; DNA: TGTGCCAGCTCAAATCTGGGACTAGCCGCTGGGGCCAACGTCCTGACTTTC; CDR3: CASSNLGLAAGANVLTF
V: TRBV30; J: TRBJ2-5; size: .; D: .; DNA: TGTGCCTGGGACGCGGGGGCAGAGACCCAGTACTTC; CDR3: CAWDAGAETQYF
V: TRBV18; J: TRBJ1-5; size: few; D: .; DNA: TGTGCCAGCTCACCAACCCCCGACATTCAGCCCCAGCATTTT; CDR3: CASSPTPDIQPQHF
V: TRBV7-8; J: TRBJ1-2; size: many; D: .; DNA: TGTGCCAGCAGCTTAACGAGAGGAGGTTATGGCTACACCTTC; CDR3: CASSLTRGGYGYTF
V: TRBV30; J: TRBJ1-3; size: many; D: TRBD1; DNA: TGTGCCTGGAGTAAGGGACAGGGGGGAAACACCATATATTTT; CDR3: CAWSKGQGGNTIYF
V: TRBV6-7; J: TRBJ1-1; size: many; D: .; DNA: TGTGCCAGCAGTTACGGTCGGCAGACGAACACTGAAGCTTTCTTT; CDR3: CASSYGRQTNTEAFF
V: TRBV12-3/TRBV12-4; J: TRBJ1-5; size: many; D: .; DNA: TGTGCCAGCAGGCGGGGGGGACAGCCCCAGCATTTT; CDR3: CASRRGGQPQHF
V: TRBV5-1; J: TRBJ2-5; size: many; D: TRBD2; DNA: TGCGCCAGCAGCACGACTAGCGGCCAAGAGACCCAGTACTTC; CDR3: CASSTTSGQETQYF
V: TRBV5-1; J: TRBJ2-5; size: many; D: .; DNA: TGCGCCAGCAGCTTGCCCACAGGGAACCACCAAGAGACCCAGTACTTC; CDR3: CASSLPTGNHQETQYF
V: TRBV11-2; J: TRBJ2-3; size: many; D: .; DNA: TGTGCCAGCAGCACGTCCCGAGATACGCAGTATTTT; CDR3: CASSTSRDTQYF
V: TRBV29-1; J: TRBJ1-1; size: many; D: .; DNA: TGCAGCGTTGTGGACACCACGACTGAAGCTTTCTTT; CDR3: CSVVDTTTEAFF
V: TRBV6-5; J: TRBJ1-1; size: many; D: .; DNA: TGTGCCAGCAGTTACTCTAAATCGCGTCGGGGGACTGAAGCTTTCTTT; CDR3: CASSYSKSRRGTEAFF
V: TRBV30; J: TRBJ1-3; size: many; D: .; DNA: TGTGCCTGGGGACAGGGAAACACCATATATTTT; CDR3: CAWGQGNTIYF
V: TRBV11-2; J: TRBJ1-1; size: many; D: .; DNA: TGTGCCAGCAGCTTCTGGGGCGCGGACACTGAAGCTTTCTTT; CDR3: CASSFWGADTEAFF
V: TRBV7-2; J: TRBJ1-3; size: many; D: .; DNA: TGTGCCAGCAGCTTAGCCCTAATGTACTCTGGAAACACCATATATTTT; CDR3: CASSLALMYSGNTIYF
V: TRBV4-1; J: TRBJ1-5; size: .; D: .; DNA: TGCGCCAGCAGCCAAGGGAGTTTGGGCAATCAGCCCCAGCATTTT; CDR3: CASSQGSLGNQPQHF
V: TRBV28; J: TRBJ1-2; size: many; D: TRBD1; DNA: TGTGCCAGCAGCACACCTCTGGGACAGGGGATTGATGGCTACACCTTC; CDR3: CASSTPLGQGIDGYTF
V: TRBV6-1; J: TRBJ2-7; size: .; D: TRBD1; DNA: TGTGCCAGCAGTCGTTCGTACAGGGGTTACGAGCAGTACTTC; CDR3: CASSRSYRGYEQYF
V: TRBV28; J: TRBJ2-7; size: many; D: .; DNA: TGTGCCAGCGGGGGGCCCTACTCCTACGAGCAGTACTTC; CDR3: CASGGPYSYEQYF
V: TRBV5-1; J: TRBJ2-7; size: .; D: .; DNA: TGCGCCAGCAGCTTGGCGGGGGTGGTCGGCGAGCAGTACTTC; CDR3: CASSLAGVVGEQYF
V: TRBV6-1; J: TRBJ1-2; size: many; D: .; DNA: TGTGCCAGCAGTGAAGGGTCGGGCAGGGCCTTCTACACCTTC; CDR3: CASSEGSGRAFYTF
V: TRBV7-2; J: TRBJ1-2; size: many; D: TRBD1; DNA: TGTGCCAGCAGCCCACCAGGGGGCGGCGGCTACACCTTC; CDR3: CASSPPGGGGYTF
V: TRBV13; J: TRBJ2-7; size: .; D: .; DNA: TGTGCCAGCAGCTTTCGATTCGGGACCCGGGTTTCCTACGAGCAGTACTTC; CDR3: CASSFRFGTRVSYEQYF
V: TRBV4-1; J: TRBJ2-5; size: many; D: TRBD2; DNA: TGCGCCAGCAGCCTCCCGACTAGCGGGGTAGAGACCCAGTACTTC; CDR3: CASSLPTSGVETQYF
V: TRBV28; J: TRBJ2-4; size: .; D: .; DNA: .; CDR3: CASSLFLDKAKNIKYF
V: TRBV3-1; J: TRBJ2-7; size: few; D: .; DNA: TGTGCCAGCAGCAACCCGAGGTTGGAGCAGTACTTC; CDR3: CASSNPRLEQYF
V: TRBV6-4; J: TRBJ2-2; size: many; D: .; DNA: TGTGCCAGCAGGCACACAGAGGCTACGGGGGAGCTGTTTTTT; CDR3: CASRHTEATGELFF
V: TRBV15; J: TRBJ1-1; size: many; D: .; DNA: TGTGCCACCAGCAGGGGCGGGGTACTAATGAACACTGAAGCTTTCTTT; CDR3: CATSRGGVLMNTEAFF
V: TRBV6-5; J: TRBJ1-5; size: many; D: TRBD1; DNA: TGTGCCAGCAGTTACACGGACAGGATCAATCAGCCCCAGCATTTT; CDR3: CASSYTDRINQPQHF
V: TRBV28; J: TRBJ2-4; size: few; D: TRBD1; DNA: TGTGCCAGCAGCGGACAGGCCTGGGGTGGAGTAGCCAAAAACATTCAGTACTTC; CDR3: CASSGQAWGGVAKNIQYF
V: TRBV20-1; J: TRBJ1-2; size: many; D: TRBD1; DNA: TGCAGTGCTTTCGGACAGGGACCCATCTATGGCTACACCTTC; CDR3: CSAFGQGPIYGYTF
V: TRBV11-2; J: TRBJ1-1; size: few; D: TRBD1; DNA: TGTGCCAGCAGCTTAGAACAGGGGGATCGAGCTTTCTTT; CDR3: CASSLEQGDRAFF
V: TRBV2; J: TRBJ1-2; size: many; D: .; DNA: TGTGCCACCAAGGAGGCAGGGACCGGTGGCTACACCTTC; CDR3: CATKEAGTGGYTF
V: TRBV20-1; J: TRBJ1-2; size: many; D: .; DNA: TGCAGTGCTAGCGTACTGGCCTATGGCTACACCTTC; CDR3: CSASVLAYGYTF
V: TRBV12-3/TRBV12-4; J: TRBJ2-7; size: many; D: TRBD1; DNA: TGTGCCAGCAGTCTTCAGGGGGATCTGGGCGACGAGCAGTACTTC; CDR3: CASSLQGDLGDEQYF
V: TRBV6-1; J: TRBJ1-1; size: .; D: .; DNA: TGTGCCAGCACCCCCCGGGACGGATCGAACACTGAAGCTTTCTTT; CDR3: CASTPRDGSNTEAFF
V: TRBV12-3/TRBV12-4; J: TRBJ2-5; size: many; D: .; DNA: TGTGCCAGCAGTGACGGGTGGGCGAGGGAGACCCAGTACTTC; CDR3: CASSDGWARETQYF
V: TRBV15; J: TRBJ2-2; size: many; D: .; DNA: TGTGCCACCAGCAGACGAGGTAACACCGGGGAGCTGTTTTTT; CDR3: CATSRRGNTGELFF
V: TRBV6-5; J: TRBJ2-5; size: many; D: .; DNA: TGTGCCAACAGTAGAGGGGGGTCGGCCCAAGAGACCCAGTACTTC; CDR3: CANSRGGSAQETQYF
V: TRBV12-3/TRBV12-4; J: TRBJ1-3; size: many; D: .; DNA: TGTGCCAGCAGTCCCACAGGTCCCTCTGGAAACACCATATATTTT; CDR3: CASSPTGPSGNTIYF
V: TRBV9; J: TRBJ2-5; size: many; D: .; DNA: TGTGCCAGCAGCGTGGCAGGTGGTATTCAAGAGACCCAGTACTTC; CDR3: CASSVAGGIQETQYF
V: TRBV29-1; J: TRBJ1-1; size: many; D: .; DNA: TGCAGCGTTGAAACCGGGGTGAACACTGAAGCTTTCTTT; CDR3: CSVETGVNTEAFF
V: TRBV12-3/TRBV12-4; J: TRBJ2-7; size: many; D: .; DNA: TGTGCCAGCTCGGTGACAGGATCCTACGAGCAGTACTTC; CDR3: CASSVTGSYEQYF
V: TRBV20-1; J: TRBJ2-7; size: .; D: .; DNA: TGCAGTGCTAGCTCCTCCCGGCCGGACGCAGTTTTCTACGAGCAGTACTTC; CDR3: CSASSSRPDAVFYEQYF
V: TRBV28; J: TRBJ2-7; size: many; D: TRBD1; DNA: TGTGCCACCGTAACCGGGACAGCCTCCTACGAGCAGTACTTC; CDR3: CATVTGTASYEQYF
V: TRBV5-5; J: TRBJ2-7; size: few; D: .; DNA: TGTGCCAGCTTCGGACCGGGGACAAAACCCTACGAGCAGTACTTC; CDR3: CASFGPGTKPYEQYF